This TCR beta chain was captured in a study of T cells in Graves' hyperthyroidism and ophthalmopathy. Researchers amplified the TCR beta CDR3 regions from RNA transcripts. The TCR CDR3 was amplified in a first-round RT-PCR using the HTBI primer set. Each CDR3 protein is one row after TCRdb ran MiXCR on the multiplex PCR reads. The data contain 250,000 to 300,000 distinct CDR3 sequences, more than 10% of them singletons. CDR1 is SQVTM, CDR2 ANQGSEA, per germline. V lost 5 bases and J 1 base, leaving 11 bases between the germline ends. The CDR3 consists of 13 residues. This clonotype has ten or more counts.

Sequences were obtained from blood. The chain has TRBV29-1 and TRBJ2-5; possibly TRBD1 for D (6 bases). The receptor's source is a woman in her twenties or thirties with Graves' hyperthyroidism that later progressed to Graves' ophthalmopathy. The CDR3 loop is CSVPDRTQETQYF. The CDR3 nucleotides are TGCAGCGTTCCTGACAGGACCCAAGAGACCCAGTACTTC.